One and the same sample provided the 17 T cell receptor beta chains below, sequenced in a study of blood T cell repertoires in COVID-19 (dated by TCRdb to about 2020). The protocol used for the library was the immunoSEQ multiplex PCR assay. TCRdb stores this immuneACCESS table with in-frame sequences only. Part of the clones is absent; in the studies checked, under half of the shortfall reflects unresolved V genes, and no reason is known for the rest. For this sample there are roughly 300,000 clones; roughly 87% appear just once. The ten largest clones take up roughly 1% of the sample. The sample taken for sequencing was PBMCs or T cells enriched from blood (not recorded which). These receptors originate from a woman in her 30s who had recovered from COVID-19.

The chain uses TRBV7-8 and TRBJ1-4; 7 bases are a match to TRBD1. The CDR3 has 15 amino acids. CDR1 is SGHVS and CDR2 is FQNEAQ in the germline V gene. Trimming cost V 5 bases and J 1 base; bases outside gene matches: 4. CDR3 nucleotide sequence: TGTGCCAGCAGCACAGACAGGGTAACTAATGAAAAACTGTTTTTT. Translation gives CASSTDRVTNEKLFF.

This clone appeared a few times. V and J are TRBV19 and TRBJ2-2, with TRBD1 identical over 10 bases. The CDR3 runs to 14 residues. V trimming: 5 bases; J trimming: 6 bases; junction bases outside the gene matches: 3. In germline, CDR1 is LNHDA, CDR2 SQIVND (reference sequence). For the CDR3, the DNA is TGTGCCAGTAGTTCGACAGGGGGCCCCGGGGAGCTGTTTTTT. Its protein product is CASSSTGGPGELFF.

This chain uses TRBV3-1 (or the pseudogene TRBV3-2) with TRBJ2-1; 8 bases fit TRBD2. The CDR3 covers 13 residues. V was pared by 5 bases and J by 7 bases, with 4 bases of the junction left unmatched. Germline V gene sequence: CDR1 LGHDT, CDR2 YNNKEL (reference sequence). The CDR3 loop reads CASSGLAGNEQFF. The CDR3 DNA is TGTGCCAGCAGCGGTCTAGCGGGTAATGAGCAGTTCTTC.

The V call is TRBV20-1, the J call TRBJ1-1, with 7 bases lining up with TRBD1. The CDR3 sequence is 11 residues long. Germline V gives CDR1 DFQATT, CDR2 SNEGSKA (reference sequence). With V trimmed by 5 bases and J by 8 bases, 5 bases remained unmatched. CDR3 protein: CSAPDRKEAFF. In nucleotides, the CDR3 is TGCAGTGCTCCGGACAGGAAAGAAGCTTTCTTT.

The chain joins TRBV7-2 to TRBJ2-2; tentative D call: TRBD1 (6 bases). This CDR3 is built from 15 residues. V lost 5 bases and J lost 0, with 10 bases in between. In germline, CDR1 is SGHTA, CDR2 FQGNSA. The CDR3 sequence is CASSRGQTNTGELFF. The CDR3 DNA follows: TGTGCCAGCAGCAGGGGACAAACGAACACCGGGGAGCTGTTTTTT. Using reference TRBV7-2 and TRBJ2-2 for the parts outside the CDR3, the full variable domain is GAGVSQSPSNKVTEKGKDVELRCDPISGHTALYWYRQSLGQGLEFLIYFQGNSAPDKSGLPSDRFSAERTGGSVSTLTIQRTQQEDSAVYLCASSRGQTNTGELFFGEGSRLTVL.

The chain couples TRBV28 to TRBJ1-2, with 9 nucleotides matching TRBD1. The trim removed 3 bases at V and 8 bases at J, leaving 7 bases unmatched. In germline, CDR1 is MDHEN, CDR2 SYDVKM. The CDR3 runs to 14 residues. CDR3 sequence: CASSFSGTGRGYTF. The CDR3 coding sequence is TGTGCCAGCAGTTTCAGCGGGACAGGGCGCGGCTACACCTTC.

This clone was picked up a small number of times. V and J are TRBV27 and TRBJ1-5; 7 bases fit TRBD1. Germline CDR1 reads MNHEY; CDR2 reads SMNVEV (reference sequence). Losses at the gene ends were 0 bases for V and 3 bases for J; bases not matched to a gene: 5. The CDR3 totals 16 residues. This chain's CDR3 is CASSLSAGGFNQPQHF. CDR3 sequence (DNA): TGTGCCAGCAGTTTATCGGCAGGGGGGTTCAATCAGCCCCAGCATTTT.

The CDR3 loop reads CASSLPGNQPQHF. CDR3 DNA: TGTGCCAGCAGTTTACCGGGCAATCAGCCCCAGCATTTT. The chain employs TRBV28 and TRBJ1-5, with D uncertain. Trimming removed 2 bases at V and 2 bases at J, with 4 bases between. The length of the CDR3 is 13 residues. Germline lookup yields CDR1 MDHEN and CDR2 SYDVKM.

V and J are TRBV20-1 and TRBJ2-7; 8 nucleotides agree with TRBD2. V lost 3 bases, J lost 4 bases, and 8 bases stayed unmatched. This CDR3 contains 14 residues. Germline V gene lookup returns CDR1 DFQATT and CDR2 SNEGSKA (reference sequence). The CDR3 loop reads CSASSGRGGYEQYF. CDR3 nucleotide sequence: TGCAGTGCTAGTTCGGGCCGGGGGGGGTACGAGCAGTACTTC.

This clone was counted a few times. The chain has TRBV7-2 and TRBJ1-3, with 7 nucleotides matching TRBD1. Germline lookup yields CDR1 SGHTA and CDR2 FQGNSA. With V trimmed by 2 bases and J by 0 bases, 4 bases remained unmatched. CDR3 length equals 16 residues. CDR3 sequence: CASSLSGGNSGNTIYF. The CDR3 region has the DNA TGTGCCAGCAGCTTATCAGGGGGAAACTCTGGAAACACCATATATTTT.

The V gene is TRBV6-5, the J gene TRBJ1-3, with 7 bases fitting TRBD1. There are 14 residues in the CDR3. J gave up 9 bases and V 4 bases, and 9 bases lay outside the gene matches. Per the germline V gene, CDR1 is MNHEY and CDR2 is SVGAGI. CDR3 in amino acids: CASSSTGETSTIYF. In nucleotides, the CDR3 is TGTGCCAGCAGTTCCACAGGGGAGACGAGCACCATATATTTT.

V usage is TRBV5-6 and J usage is TRBJ2-4; D may be TRBD2 (6 bases). The CDR3 loop spans 17 amino acids. CDR1 SGHDT and CDR2 YYEEEE come from the germline V gene. V was shortened by 0 bases and J by 1 base, with 14 bases between the two germline ends. CDR3 sequence (DNA): TGTGCCAGCAGCTTGGGGGCGGGACGGCCTGCCAAAAACATTCAGTACTTC. Encoded protein: CASSLGAGRPAKNIQYF.

This clone was counted a few times. The rearrangement links TRBV11-2 to TRBJ2-1; D might be TRBD1 (6 bases). The CDR3 has 13 amino acids. V was cut by 6 bases and J by 5 bases, with 11 bases left in between. Germline V gives CDR1 SGHAT, CDR2 FQNNGV. DNA for the CDR3: TGTGCCAGCAGACACAGGGAACACAATGAGCAGTTCTTC. As protein: CASRHREHNEQFF.

This clone was observed once. The chain is built from TRBV9 and TRBJ1-2; TRBD1 is a possible D gene (6 bases). The V end was cut by 4 bases, the J end by 10 bases, with 11 bases between. In germline, CDR1 is SGDLS, CDR2 YYNGEE. This CDR3 region has 11 residues. In DNA, the CDR3 is TGTGCCAGCAGCAAAAGGGACAACTACACCTTC. It yields the protein CASSKRDNYTF.

This clone was seen once. The chain carries TRBV4-1 and TRBJ2-7; possible D gene TRBD2, 8 bases. The germline V and J ends were trimmed by 0 bases and 2 bases, with 14 bases remaining between them. This CDR3 has 16 amino acids. Germline V lookup: CDR1 MGHRA, CDR2 YSYEKL. The CDR3: CASSQDREGATYEQYF. The CDR3 bases are TGCGCCAGCAGCCAAGACCGGGAGGGGGCAACCTACGAGCAGTACTTC.

The V and J genes are TRBV27 and TRBJ1-1; 9 bases align to TRBD1. V lost 5 bases, J lost 4 bases, and 5 bases stayed unmatched. The germline V gene has CDR1 MNHEY and CDR2 SMNVEV (reference sequence). The CDR3 runs to 14 residues. CDR3 in DNA: TGTGCCAGCAGTACGCTGACAGGGGGCACTGAAGCTTTCTTT. This codes for CASSTLTGGTEAFF.

The chain couples TRBV2 to TRBJ2-2; TRBD1 is a possible D gene (6 bases). V was pared by 8 bases and J by 7 bases, with 20 bases between. The CDR3 has 15 amino acids. Germline-derived CDR1 and CDR2 are SNHLY and FYNNEI. Written as DNA, the CDR3 is TGTGCCAGCCAGCAGGGCACAGGGTCGGGCGGGGAGCTGTTTTTT. This translates into CASQQGTGSGGELFF.